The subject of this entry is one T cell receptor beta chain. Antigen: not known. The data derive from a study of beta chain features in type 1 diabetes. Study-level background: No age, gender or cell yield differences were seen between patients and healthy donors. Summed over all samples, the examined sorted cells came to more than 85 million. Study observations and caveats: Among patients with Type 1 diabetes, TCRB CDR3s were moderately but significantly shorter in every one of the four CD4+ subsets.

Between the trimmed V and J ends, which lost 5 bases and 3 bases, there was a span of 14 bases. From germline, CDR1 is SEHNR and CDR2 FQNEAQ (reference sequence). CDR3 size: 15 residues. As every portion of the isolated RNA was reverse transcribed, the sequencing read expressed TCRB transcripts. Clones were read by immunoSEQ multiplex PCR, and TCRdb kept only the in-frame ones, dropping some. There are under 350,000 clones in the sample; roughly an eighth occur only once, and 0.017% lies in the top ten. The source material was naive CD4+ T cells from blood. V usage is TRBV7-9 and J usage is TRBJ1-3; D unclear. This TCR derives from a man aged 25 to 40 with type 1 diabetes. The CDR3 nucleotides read TGTGCCAGCAGCATTATATTTCACGGTGGAAACACCATATATTTT. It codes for CASSIIFHGGNTIYF.